The 25 T cell receptor beta chains given below trace back to one sample, sequenced in a study of cytomegalovirus exposure and HLA in healthy donors. Primers for the PCR totalled 60 Vbeta and 13 Jbeta. Measured with immunoSEQ multiplex PCR; TCRdb has only the in-frame clones, and not every one. Of 95,000 to 100,000 clones listed, more than 60% are singletons. Sequenced sample: PBMCs. The receptors stem from a man aged 55 to 69 in good health and CMV-seropositive.

The gene calls are TRBV2 and TRBJ1-3; 7 positions agree with TRBD1. CDR3 length: 13 amino acids. CDR1 SNHLY and CDR2 FYNNEI come from the germline V gene. The V gene end was trimmed by 8 bases and the J gene end by 3 bases; junction bases not matched to a gene: 4. The CDR3 nucleotides are TGTGCCAGCCTCAGGGGGTTTGGAAACACCATATATTTT. Translated, it gives CASLRGFGNTIYF. Drawing the rest from reference TRBV2 and TRBJ1-3, the complete variable domain is EPEVTQTPSHQVTQMGQEVILRCVPISNHLYFYWYRQILGQKVEFLVSFYNNEISEKSEIFDDQFSVERPDGSNFTLKIRSTKLEDSAMYFCASLRGFGNTIYFGEGSWLTVV.

The gene calls are TRBV7-6 and TRBJ2-2, with 8 bases aligning to TRBD1. Germline CDR1 is SGHVS and CDR2 is FNYEAQ. This CDR3 comprises 14 residues. Losses at the gene ends were 2 bases for V and 6 bases for J; bases not matched to a gene: 2. The CDR3 bases are TGTGCCAGCAGCTTATTGACAGGGGCCGGGGAGCTGTTTTTT. Its protein product is CASSLLTGAGELFF.

The rearrangement uses TRBV7-8 and TRBJ1-5; tentatively, D is TRBD1 (5 bases). The V end was cut by 5 bases, the J end by 7 bases, with 18 bases between. The V gene's germline CDR1 is SGHVS and CDR2 FQNEAQ. This CDR3 has 15 amino acids. CDR3 in amino acids: CASSAMDTSRQPQHF. The CDR3 DNA reads as TGTGCCAGCAGCGCCATGGACACAAGCAGGCAGCCCCAGCATTTT.

The gene calls are TRBV28 and TRBJ2-1, with a weak D call TRBD2 (6 bases). The germline V and J ends were trimmed by 5 bases and 3 bases, with 14 bases remaining between them. Germline CDR1 reads MDHEN; CDR2 reads SYDVKM. The CDR3 totals 15 residues. The CDR3 DNA reads as TGTGCCAGCAGTAGGGCGGGATCTATCTACAATGAGCAGTTCTTC. This sequence encodes CASSRAGSIYNEQFF.

The CDR3 here is CASSYGSGGGYEQYF. The CDR3 DNA reads as TGTGCCAGCAGTTACGGGAGCGGGGGCGGCTACGAGCAGTACTTC. The V gene is TRBV6-5, the J gene TRBJ2-7; 8 bases are a match to TRBD2. The germline CDR1 and CDR2 sequences are MNHEY and SVGAGI. V dropped 2 bases and J dropped 3; count of bases not matched to a gene: 6. The CDR3 spans 15 residues.

This chain joins TRBV7-9 and TRBJ1-4; 12 bases align to TRBD1. Germline assignment: CDR1 SEHNR and CDR2 FQNEAQ (reference sequence). The junction had 9 bases not matched to a gene; V was cut back by 2 bases and J by 8 bases. The CDR3 is made up of 17 amino acids. CDR3 sequence reads: CASSLLGQGAFEEKLFF. The DNA of the CDR3 is TGTGCCAGCAGCTTATTGGGACAGGGGGCTTTTGAGGAAAAACTGTTTTTT.

The chain is built from TRBV2 and TRBJ2-7; 7 bases are a match to TRBD2. Per the germline V gene, CDR1 is SNHLY and CDR2 is FYNNEI. V lost 7 bases to trimming and J lost 4 bases; unmatched junction nucleotides: 4. The CDR3 is made up of 12 amino acids. CDR3 DNA sequence: TGTGCCAGCACTGAGGGAGGGTACGAGCAGTACTTC. Translation gives CASTEGGYEQYF.

The chain combines TRBV28 with TRBJ1-2; D unclear. V lost 11 bases and J lost 8, with 18 bases in between. CDR3 size: 12 residues. Germline-derived CDR1 and CDR2 are MDHEN and SYDVKM. CDR3 sequence reads: CAGSVGEAGYTF. Written as DNA, the CDR3 is TGTGCCGGGTCGGTCGGGGAAGCCGGCTACACCTTC.

The V and J genes are TRBV12-5 and TRBJ2-2; a possible D gene is TRBD2 (5 bases). Germline V gene sequence: CDR1 LGHNT, CDR2 FRNRAP. The CDR3 has 19 amino acids. The V and J ends lost 0 bases and 0 bases respectively, with 17 bases between them. CDR3 protein: CASGLVTGFMAANTGELFF. The DNA for the CDR3 is TGTGCTAGTGGTTTGGTTACGGGGTTTATGGCGGCGAACACCGGGGAGCTGTTTTTT.

The chain joins TRBV30 to TRBJ1-4; 7 bases agree with TRBD1. Germline lookup yields CDR1 GTSNPN and CDR2 SVGIG (reference sequence). This CDR3 spans 13 amino acids. Trimming cost V 1 base and J 8 bases; bases outside gene matches: 4. The CDR3 DNA reads TGTGCCTGGAGTGACAGGGGTGTCGAAAAACTGTTTTTT. This encodes CAWSDRGVEKLFF.

For the CDR3, the DNA is TGTGCCAGTAGTATAGAGGACAGGGAAGCCAACGTCCTGACTTTC. Residues: CASSIEDREANVLTF. This chain joins TRBV19 and TRBJ2-6, with 8 bases fitting TRBD1. The trim removed 0 bases at V and 7 bases at J, leaving 2 bases unmatched. The CDR3 consists of 15 residues. Germline loops: CDR1 LNHDA, CDR2 SQIVND (reference sequence).

The chain joins TRBV7-9 to TRBJ2-7; a weak D match, TRBD1 (6 bases). The germline V gene has CDR1 SEHNR and CDR2 FQNEAQ (reference sequence). The V gene lost 3 bases and the J gene lost 5 bases, with 14 bases spanning the gap. The CDR3 is made up of 14 amino acids. CDR3 bases: TGTGCCAGCAGCTTTTCGGGACATCAGGACGAGCAGTACTTC. Translation: CASSFSGHQDEQYF.

The chain joins TRBV5-1 to TRBJ2-5; 10 positions match TRBD1. CDR3 size: 15 residues. V dropped 3 bases and J dropped 2; count of bases not matched to a gene: 4. Germline V CDR1 and CDR2: SGHRS, YFSETQ. CDR3 residues: CASSWRTGGQETQYF. CDR3 in DNA: TGCGCCAGCAGCTGGAGGACAGGGGGACAAGAGACCCAGTACTTC.

The chain couples TRBV10-2 to TRBJ2-7; 8 nucleotides agree with TRBD1. V shed 7 bases, J shed 5 bases, and the junction held 13 bases outside the gene matches. The CDR3 is made up of 15 amino acids. CDR1 and CDR2 (germline): WSHSY, SAAADI. This CDR3 is CASTSPTGGLDEQYF. The CDR3 DNA sequence: TGCGCCAGCACGTCTCCAACAGGGGGGCTCGACGAGCAGTACTTC.

The chain is built from TRBV14 and TRBJ2-3; D gene ambiguous. Deletions cut 1 base from V and 5 bases from J, with 13 bases between. CDR1 is SGHDN, CDR2 FVKESK, per germline. The CDR3 loop spans 15 amino acids. CDR3 DNA sequence: TGTGCCAGCAGCCAAGTATCTAAAACGGGAGATACGCAGTATTTT. Translating it yields CASSQVSKTGDTQYF.

This clone showed up just once. The CDR3 is CASSLSLVGTDTQYF. The CDR3 DNA reads as TGTGCCAGCAGCCTCTCGTTAGTGGGCACAGATACGCAGTATTTT. This sequence joins TRBV5-4 and TRBJ2-3; D remains ambiguous. This CDR3 region has 15 residues. Germline V lookup: CDR1 SGHNT, CDR2 YYREEE (reference sequence). V was clipped by 4 bases and J by 1 base, with 13 bases between them.

J is TRBJ1-5 and V is TRBV30, with 8 bases that match TRBD1. V was pared by 2 bases and J by 0 bases, with 9 bases of the junction left unmatched. In germline, CDR1 is GTSNPN, CDR2 SVGIG (reference sequence). This CDR3 contains 17 residues. In nucleotides, the CDR3 is TGTGCCTGGAGTCCTAGGACAGGGCCTTATAGCAATCAGCCCCAGCATTTT. It codes for CAWSPRTGPYSNQPQHF.

V usage is TRBV5-1 and J usage is TRBJ1-1; D is unresolved. This CDR3 has 13 residues. Germline CDR1 and CDR2: SGHRS and YFSETQ. The V end was cut by 2 bases, the J end by 0 bases, with 5 bases between. CDR3: CASSFNLNTEAFF. The CDR3 nucleotides read TGCGCCAGCAGCTTTAACTTGAACACTGAAGCTTTCTTT. The variable domain in full, completed from reference TRBV5-1 and TRBJ1-1, reads KAGVTQTPRYLIKTRGQQVTLSCSPISGHRSVSWYQQTPGQGLQFLFEYFSETQRNKGNFPGRFSGRQFSNSRSEMNVSTLELGDSALYLCASSFNLNTEAFFGQGTRLTVV.

The chain uses TRBV20-1 and TRBJ2-5, with D uncertain. CDR3 length: 11 amino acids. The germline CDR1 and CDR2 sequences are DFQATT and SNEGSKA (reference sequence). The V end was cut by 3 bases, the J end by 3 bases, with 5 bases between. Written as DNA, the CDR3 is TGCAGTGCTAGCCTAGAAGAGACCCAGTACTTC. Protein sequence: CSASLEETQYF.

The gene calls are TRBV5-4 and TRBJ2-1; possible D gene TRBD2, 6 bases. Germline lookup yields CDR1 SGHNT and CDR2 YYREEE (reference sequence). This CDR3 contains 15 residues. With 0 bases removed from V and 1 base from J, the gap between germline ends came to 8 bases. CDR3 amino acids: CASSLGGGSYNEQFF. In DNA form, the CDR3 reads TGTGCCAGCAGCTTGGGTGGGGGGTCCTACAATGAGCAGTTCTTC.

This sequence joins TRBV28 and TRBJ2-7; D is ambiguous. V dropped 5 bases and J dropped 4 bases, with 12 bases sitting between them. The germline V gene encodes CDR1 MDHEN and CDR2 SYDVKM. The CDR3 loop spans 13 amino acids. CDR3 sequence reads: CASSKHPQYEQYF. As DNA, the CDR3 is TGTGCCAGCAGTAAACATCCCCAGTACGAGCAGTACTTC.

The rearrangement links TRBV29-1 to TRBJ2-2; TRBD1 aligns across 9 bases. Looked up from germline, CDR1 is SQVTM and CDR2 is ANQGSEA. The CDR3 runs 14 residues. V lost 6 bases to trimming and J lost 6 bases; unmatched junction nucleotides: 8. The CDR3 sequence: CSVDGTGGPGELFF. DNA for the CDR3: TGCAGCGTGGACGGCACAGGGGGCCCCGGGGAGCTGTTTTTT.

This chain links TRBV28 with TRBJ2-4, with TRBD1 as a possible D gene (6 bases). The V end was cut by 8 bases, the J end by 10 bases, with 24 bases between. This CDR3 region has 15 residues. Germline CDR1 MDHEN, CDR2 SYDVKM. This CDR3 reads CASATAWDNIDIQYF. The DNA for the CDR3 is TGTGCCAGCGCGACGGCCTGGGACAACATAGATATTCAGTACTTC.

This chain connects TRBV19 to TRBJ2-1, with TRBD1 as a possible D gene (5 bases). V was trimmed by 1 base and J by 8 bases, leaving 12 bases between them. The CDR3 covers 14 residues. CDR1 and CDR2 (germline): LNHDA, SQIVND (reference sequence). The CDR3 DNA is TGTGCCAGTAGTATAGGCCCGGGCAGGGATGAGCAGTTCTTC. Translation gives CASSIGPGRDEQFF.

The chain has TRBV7-6 and TRBJ2-2; D might be TRBD2 (5 bases). Germline CDR1 and CDR2: SGHVS and FNYEAQ. V lost 5 bases, J lost 0 bases, and 13 bases lay in between. The CDR3 is made up of 16 amino acids. CDR3 protein: CASSAAISANTGELFF. Here the CDR3 DNA reads TGTGCCAGCAGCGCGGCCATTAGCGCGAACACCGGGGAGCTGTTTTTT.